The 23 T cell receptor beta chains in this list originate from one sample, sequenced in a study of long-term antiretroviral therapy in people with HIV (dated by TCRdb to 2021 to 2024). Sequencing of the TRB variable region was done with the immunoSEQ hsTCRB v3.0 assay at survey level resolution. In TCRdb, the immuneACCESS table is reduced to in-frame sequences with V and J assigned. These tables do not hold every clone; where another copy was compared, an unresolved V gene accounts for under half, and the others remain unexplained. The sample records roughly 35,000 clones, 70% to 90% of which are singletons. Jointly, the top ten make up about 4.4% of the sample. The material was unsorted PBMCs, obtained 3.3 years after starting antiretroviral therapy. The receptors originated from a man in his late teens or twenties with HIV.

The V and J genes are TRBV5-6 and TRBJ1-5; tentatively, D is TRBD1 (5 bases). Germline assignment: CDR1 SGHDT and CDR2 YYEEEE. With 1 base removed from V and 7 bases from J, the gap between germline ends came to 12 bases. The CDR3 is made up of 14 amino acids. CDR3 protein: CASSLSGGRQPQHF. The CDR3 coding sequence is TGTGCCAGCAGCTTGTCCGGGGGACGACAGCCCCAGCATTTT.

The chain links TRBV9 to TRBJ1-2; 7 nucleotides match TRBD1. CDR3 size: 14 residues. Germline values: CDR1 SGDLS, CDR2 YYNGEE. V dropped 0 bases and J dropped 5; count of bases not matched to a gene: 4. For the CDR3, the DNA is TGTGCCAGCAGCGTAGCAGGGGGTAGTTATGGCTACACCTTC. The encoded protein is CASSVAGGSYGYTF.

The V call is TRBV18, the J call TRBJ1-1; no reliable D call. V lost 1 base, J lost 9 bases, and 12 bases lay in between. CDR1 KGHSH and CDR2 LQKENI come from the germline V gene. This CDR3 is 13 amino acids long. CDR3: CASSPQARLKAFF. In DNA, the CDR3 is TGTGCCAGCTCACCACAGGCCAGGCTTAAAGCTTTCTTT. Using reference TRBV18 and TRBJ1-1 for the parts outside the CDR3, the full variable domain is NAGVMQNPRHLVRRRGQEARLRCSPMKGHSHVYWYRQLPEEGLKFMVYLQKENIIDESGMPKERFSAEFPKEGPSILRIQQVVRGDSAAYFCASSPQARLKAFFGQGTRLTVV.

The V gene is TRBV14, the J gene TRBJ2-7; D gene unclear. The V and J ends lost 1 base and 6 bases respectively, with 7 bases between them. The CDR3 spans 12 residues. Germline values: CDR1 SGHDN, CDR2 FVKESK. Here the CDR3 DNA reads TGTGCCAGCAGCCAAGTCCGCCGCGAGCAGTACTTC. Translating it yields CASSQVRREQYF.

V gene TRBV18 combines with J gene TRBJ2-7; 9 bases are a match to TRBD2. This CDR3 is 16 amino acids long. Looked up from germline, CDR1 is KGHSH and CDR2 is LQKENI. V lost 2 bases to trimming and J lost 2 bases; unmatched junction nucleotides: 7. CDR3 sequence: CASSPMQREAAYEQYF. The CDR3 region has the DNA TGTGCCAGCTCACCAATGCAGCGGGAGGCCGCCTACGAGCAGTACTTC.

V is TRBV11-2 and J is TRBJ2-1; 11 nucleotides match TRBD1. The CDR3 has 15 amino acids. J was trimmed by 7 bases and V by 1 base; bases with no gene match: 3. The germline gives CDR1 SGHAT, CDR2 FQNNGV. In DNA, the CDR3 is TGTGCCAGCAGCTTAGGGGGACAGGGGGTGAATGAGCAGTTCTTC. It codes for CASSLGGQGVNEQFF.

This chain links TRBV6-5 with TRBJ2-1; TRBD2 matches 7 bases. J was trimmed by 4 bases and V by 0 bases; bases with no gene match: 3. CDR1 and CDR2 (germline): MNHEY, SVGAGI. The CDR3 loop spans 15 amino acids. This chain's CDR3 is CASSYSGAGYNEQFF. Written as DNA, the CDR3 is TGTGCCAGCAGTTACTCCGGAGCGGGGTACAATGAGCAGTTCTTC.

This chain joins TRBV7-8 and TRBJ1-5; 9 bases map to TRBD1. The CDR3 runs 18 residues. V lost 0 bases to trimming and J lost 1 base; unmatched junction nucleotides: 7. CDR1 is SGHVS, CDR2 FQNEAQ, per germline. DNA of the CDR3: TGTGCCAGCAGCTTAGCGCGGGACAGGGACCTCAGCAATCAGCCCCAGCATTTT. Its protein product is CASSLARDRDLSNQPQHF.

CDR3 in amino acids: CASRGTGVSEGYTF. The CDR3 DNA reads as TGTGCCAGCAGAGGGACAGGGGTATCAGAGGGCTACACCTTC. This rearrangement joins TRBV5-6 to TRBJ1-2; 10 bases agree with TRBD1. The trim removed 5 bases at V and 8 bases at J, leaving 9 bases unmatched. Germline V CDR1 and CDR2: SGHDT, YYEEEE. The CDR3 spans 14 residues.

The chain joins TRBV9 to TRBJ1-2; D might be TRBD1 (5 bases). The CDR3 totals 14 residues. Germline V gives CDR1 SGDLS, CDR2 YYNGEE. Trimming shortened V by 0 bases and J by 5 bases, and 11 bases separated the two germline ends. This CDR3 reads CASSVGEGTYGYTF. The CDR3 nucleotides are TGTGCCAGCAGCGTAGGAGAAGGGACGTATGGCTACACCTTC.

CDR3 bases: TGTGCCAGCAGCTTGCCAGGTGGTAATGAAAAACTGTTTTTT. Its protein product is CASSLPGGNEKLFF. The chain has TRBV5-6 and TRBJ1-4; no clear D. Germline CDR1 reads SGHDT; CDR2 reads YYEEEE. This CDR3 comprises 14 residues. The V end lost 1 base, the J end lost 4 bases, and 8 bases lay between the germline ends.

The rearrangement links TRBV6-5 to TRBJ1-1, with D uncertain. Per germline, CDR1 MNHEY and CDR2 SVGAGI. Trimming took off 0 bases at V and 4 bases at J, with 6 bases between the two ends. The CDR3 is made up of 13 amino acids. The CDR3 loop is CASSYSTGTEAFF. In nucleotides, the CDR3 is TGTGCCAGCAGTTACTCGACCGGCACTGAAGCTTTCTTT.

The chain uses TRBV27 and TRBJ1-4; 9 bases are shared with TRBD1. With V trimmed by 5 bases and J by 7 bases, 8 bases remained unmatched. The CDR3 has 15 amino acids. CDR1 and CDR2 from the germline V gene are MNHEY and SMNVEV (reference sequence). The DNA for the CDR3 is TGTGCCAGCAGTCCGAGGGACAGGGATGGTGAAAAACTGTTTTTT. It yields the protein CASSPRDRDGEKLFF. Looking up the rest from reference TRBV27 and TRBJ1-4 gives the full variable domain: EAQVTQNPRYLITVTGKKLTVTCSQNMNHEYMSWYRQDPGLGLRQIYYSMNVEVTDKGDVPEGYKVSRKEKRNFPLILESPSPNQTSLYFCASSPRDRDGEKLFFGSGTQLSVL.

The rearrangement links TRBV7-2 to TRBJ2-1; 9 positions agree with TRBD2. Germline CDR1 SGHTA, CDR2 FQGNSA. J lost 9 bases, V lost 5 bases, and 11 bases had no gene match. The CDR3 is 15 residues long. The CDR3 DNA sequence: TGTGCCAGCAGCCCCAGACTAGCGGCTTACGGTGAGCAGTTCTTC. Translating gives CASSPRLAAYGEQFF.

This chain links TRBV10-3 with TRBJ2-7; maybe TRBD1 (5 bases). The CDR3 runs to 12 residues. Germline V lookup: CDR1 ENHRY, CDR2 SYGVKD. V lost 6 bases to trimming and J lost 0 bases, with 6 bases between them. The CDR3: CAISTGSYEQYF. The CDR3 nucleotides are TGTGCCATCAGCACAGGCTCCTACGAGCAGTACTTC.

The rearrangement uses TRBV7-8 and TRBJ2-2; possibly TRBD1 for D (5 bases). Germline V gene data show CDR1 as SGHVS and CDR2 as FQNEAQ. This CDR3 is 13 amino acids long. V shed 1 base and J shed 6 bases, with 6 bases lying between them. Written as DNA, the CDR3 is TGTGCCAGCAGCTTAGGGGGCGCCGGGGAGCTGTTTTTT. Its protein product is CASSLGGAGELFF.

This chain joins TRBV28 and TRBJ1-5; a weak D match, TRBD1 (5 bases). V was shortened by 6 bases and J by 1 base, with 16 bases between the two germline ends. This CDR3 contains 16 residues. Germline CDR1 and CDR2: MDHEN and SYDVKM. CDR3 sequence: CASRPRRGGSNQPQHF. The DNA of the CDR3 is TGTGCCAGCAGACCGAGGAGGGGTGGGAGCAATCAGCCCCAGCATTTT.

Notes on this clone: Other DNA sequences within the sample encode an identical CDR3. This chain connects TRBV18 to TRBJ1-4; D is unclear. The CDR3 loop spans 12 amino acids. Trimming took 1 base from V and 8 from J, leaving 5 bases between them. Germline V lookup: CDR1 KGHSH, CDR2 LQKENI. CDR3 coding DNA: TGTGCCAGCTCACCACTGGGGGAAAAACTGTTTTTT. Its translation is CASSPLGEKLFF.

The chain carries TRBV29-1 and TRBJ2-7; TRBD1 or TRBD2 may be the D gene (5 bases each). The CDR3 runs 14 residues. Germline CDR1 and CDR2: SQVTM and ANQGSEA. Trimming removed 7 bases at V and 0 bases at J, with 16 bases between. CDR3 sequence (DNA): TGCAGCGGTCGGGGCTCGGGAAGCTCCTACGAGCAGTACTTC. Protein product: CSGRGSGSSYEQYF.

The rearrangement uses TRBV2 and TRBJ2-1; TRBD1 aligns across 10 bases. Germline V gives CDR1 SNHLY, CDR2 FYNNEI. The CDR3 consists of 17 residues. Trimming cost V 6 bases and J 3 bases; bases outside gene matches: 11. The CDR3 is CASRGFDGTGVYNEQFF. Here the CDR3 DNA reads TGTGCCAGCAGGGGATTTGACGGGACAGGGGTCTACAATGAGCAGTTCTTC.

This chain links TRBV28 with TRBJ2-1, with TRBD2 identical over 8 bases. Trimming removed 0 bases from V and 0 bases from J; junction bases left unmatched: 4. Germline V gene sequence: CDR1 MDHEN, CDR2 SYDVKM. The CDR3 totals 17 residues. The CDR3 DNA sequence: TGTGCCAGCAGTTTATGGGTAGCGGGAACCTCCTACAATGAGCAGTTCTTC. Protein sequence: CASSLWVAGTSYNEQFF.

The chain couples TRBV9 to TRBJ1-2; D is unclear. The CDR3 spans 12 residues. Per germline, CDR1 SGDLS and CDR2 YYNGEE. Trimming took off 6 bases at V and 8 bases at J, with 14 bases between the two ends. The DNA of the CDR3 is TGTGCCAGCATGACTAACAAAGGAGGCTACACCTTC. Its protein is CASMTNKGGYTF.

V and J are TRBV27 and TRBJ1-2; no reliable D call. The germline V gene has CDR1 MNHEY and CDR2 SMNVEV (reference sequence). The CDR3 covers 14 residues. Trimming took 4 bases from V and 1 from J, leaving 10 bases between them. The CDR3 region has the DNA TGTGCCAGCAGTTCCTCCAGAGGTAACTATGGCTACACCTTC. It specifies CASSSSRGNYGYTF.